These 8 T cell receptor beta chains were sequenced from one sample in a study of blood T cells in healthy people across ages. PCR was performed a second time for about 6 to 12 cycles using a sample-barcoded 5' primer and a J-beta primer mix. TCRdb redid the calling of the 5' RACE reads with MiXCR, one entry per CDR3 protein. This sample carries 1.8 million or so distinct CDR3 sequences, about two fifths of them seen once, and the ten largest clones take about 21%. What was sequenced was blood. All receptors come from a human donor in good health.

The chain carries TRBV12-3 or TRBV12-4 and TRBJ1-2; TRBD1 is a possible D gene (5 bases). Trimming removed 1 base from V and 8 bases from J, with 14 bases in between. CDR3 length: 14 amino acids. The CDR3 DNA reads as TGTGCCAGCAGTTTAGGACAAGGGGCGCAGGGCTACACCTTC. Its protein is CASSLGQGAQGYTF.

In its sample, this clonotype was seen a few times. The chain links TRBV4-2 to TRBJ2-1, with TRBD2 matching 15 bases. After removal of 4 bases from V and 3 bases from J, the junction contained 7 bases not matched to a gene. Looked up from germline, CDR1 is LGHNA and CDR2 is YNFKEQ. The CDR3 is 18 residues long. The CDR3 region has the DNA TGTGCCAGCAGCCGAGGACTAGCGGGGGGGCCAAACTACAATGAGCAGTTCTTC. Encoded protein: CASSRGLAGGPNYNEQFF.

This clonotype appeared a few times. This sequence joins TRBV27 and TRBJ1-5; tentatively, D is TRBD1 (6 bases). With 5 bases removed from V and 3 bases from J, the gap between germline ends came to 11 bases. This CDR3 is built from 14 residues. Germline V gene sequence: CDR1 MNHEY, CDR2 SMNVEV (reference sequence). The CDR3 DNA sequence: TGTGCCAGCAGTACTCAGGGGAACAATCAGCCCCAGCATTTT. Its protein product is CASSTQGNNQPQHF.

V and J are TRBV6-6 and TRBJ1-1; D gene uncertain. The germline V gene has CDR1 MNHNY and CDR2 SVGAGI (reference sequence). The length of the CDR3 is 13 residues. V was cut by 5 bases and J by 3 bases, with 10 bases left in between. CDR3 sequence: CASSAKGYTEAFF. CDR3 DNA: TGTGCCAGCAGTGCAAAAGGGTACACTGAAGCTTTCTTT.

This clonotype was recorded only once. The chain has TRBV29-1 and TRBJ1-1; TRBD1 is a possible D gene (6 bases). Germline V gene data show CDR1 as SQVTM and CDR2 as ANQGSEA. Trimming pared 7 bases from V and 4 bases from J, leaving 31 bases between. The CDR3 sequence is 18 residues long. The CDR3 reads CSATGLSGTPYSGTEAFF. The CDR3 DNA reads as TGCAGCGCAACCGGGTTATCCGGGACACCTTACTCGGGCACTGAAGCTTTCTTT.

The V call is TRBV10-3, the J call TRBJ2-5; D unresolved. CDR1 ENHRY and CDR2 SYGVKD come from the germline V gene. This CDR3 comprises 13 residues. Trimming shortened V by 11 bases and J by 2 bases, and 15 bases separated the two germline ends. This CDR3 reads CAVKEAAQETQYF. The CDR3 DNA follows: TGTGCCGTAAAGGAAGCAGCTCAAGAGACCCAGTACTTC.

This chain joins TRBV28 and TRBJ1-2; possibly TRBD1 for D (5 bases). The V gene's germline CDR1 is MDHEN and CDR2 SYDVKM. With 4 bases removed from V and 0 bases from J, the gap between germline ends came to 12 bases. The CDR3 consists of 15 residues. The CDR3 coding sequence is TGTGCCAGCAGTTCTACCGGGACTACTAACTATGGCTACACCTTC. Its protein is CASSSTGTTNYGYTF.

The chain uses TRBV7-9 and TRBJ2-1; TRBD1 matches 8 bases. Trimming cost V 4 bases and J 14 bases; bases outside gene matches: 7. The CDR3 extends over 12 amino acids. CDR1 SEHNR and CDR2 FQNEAQ come from the germline V gene (reference sequence). The CDR3 sequence is CASSSDRVYEFF. CDR3 sequence (DNA): TGTGCCAGCAGCTCGGACAGGGTATATGAGTTCTTC. The whole variable domain, filled in from reference TRBV7-9 and TRBJ2-1, reads DTGVSQNPRHKITKRGQNVTFRCDPISEHNRLYWYRQTLGQGPEFLTYFQNEAQLEKSRLLSDRFSAERPKGSFSTLEIQRTEQGDSAMYLCASSSDRVYEFFGPGTRLTVL.